Shown below are 22 T cell receptor beta chains from a single sample sequenced in a study of T-cell memory formation after mild COVID-19. One entry per CDR3 protein results from TCRdb running MiXCR on the 5' RACE reads. The table has approximately 260,000 distinct CDR3 sequences, roughly 15% seen once. Source material: PBMCs or a T cell subset sorted from them (not recorded which). The source of these receptors is a man between 18 and 35 years old who had mild COVID-19 (a few samples of this study predate the infection). Cell type and time point are not known.

The table lists this clonotype with a few counts. The CDR3 loop is CSVDSGAGQPQHF. The CDR3 region has the DNA TGCAGCGTTGACAGCGGGGCGGGTCAGCCCCAGCATTTT. This chain uses TRBV29-1 with TRBJ1-5; D might be TRBD1 (5 bases). This CDR3 region has 13 residues. V lost 3 bases, J lost 6 bases, and 12 bases lay in between. Per the germline V gene, CDR1 is SQVTM and CDR2 is ANQGSEA.

This clonotype was seen more than once but under ten times. The chain combines TRBV10-2 with TRBJ2-7, with TRBD1 identical over 8 bases. Germline V gene sequence: CDR1 WSHSY, CDR2 SAAADI. CDR3 size: 16 residues. V lost 5 bases and J lost 0; bases outside the gene matches: 9. CDR3 sequence: CASSQGQGQGSYEQYF. CDR3 bases: TGCGCCAGCAGTCAAGGACAGGGCCAGGGCTCCTACGAGCAGTACTTC.

This clonotype was seen only a few times. This sequence joins TRBV12-3 or TRBV12-4 and TRBJ1-6; D not resolved. The V end was cut by 1 base, the J end by 6 bases, with 10 bases between. The CDR3 covers 15 residues. CDR3 in amino acids: CASSLEGNGNSPLHF. The CDR3 DNA sequence: TGTGCCAGCAGTTTAGAAGGGAATGGTAATTCACCCCTCCACTTT.

This chain joins TRBV4-1 and TRBJ1-5; D not resolved. The V end lost 3 bases, the J end lost 6 bases, and 12 bases lay between the germline ends. This CDR3 is 14 amino acids long. From germline, CDR1 is MGHRA and CDR2 YSYEKL. The CDR3 loop reads CASSHPAVGQPQHF. In DNA form, the CDR3 reads TGCGCCAGCAGCCACCCGGCGGTGGGTCAGCCCCAGCATTTT.

The rearrangement links TRBV29-1 to TRBJ1-5; D is undetermined. This CDR3 contains 13 residues. Trimming took off 2 bases at V and 2 bases at J, with 7 bases between the two ends. Germline loops: CDR1 SQVTM, CDR2 ANQGSEA. The CDR3 region is CSVEFGGNQPQHF. The CDR3, as DNA: TGCAGCGTTGAATTTGGGGGCAATCAGCCCCAGCATTTT.

The chain recombines TRBV20-1 with TRBJ1-2, with 7 bases lining up with TRBD1. Germline-derived CDR1 and CDR2 are DFQATT and SNEGSKA (reference sequence). The V and J ends lost 0 bases and 8 bases, in that order; junction bases with no gene match: 6. The CDR3 totals 13 residues. CDR3 sequence reads: CSARDPTGEGYTF. CDR3 DNA sequence: TGCAGTGCTAGAGATCCAACAGGGGAGGGCTACACCTTC.

The genes are TRBV18 and TRBJ1-2; a possible D gene is TRBD1 (5 bases). V gave up 6 bases and J gave up 0 bases, with 14 bases separating them. The length of the CDR3 is 15 residues. Germline-derived CDR1 and CDR2 are KGHSH and LQKENI. This chain's CDR3 is CASSFGHGANYGYTF. DNA for the CDR3: TGTGCCAGCTCTTTCGGACATGGAGCTAACTATGGCTACACCTTC.

This rearrangement joins TRBV7-8 to TRBJ2-3, with a possible D match to TRBD2 (6 bases). V gave up 5 bases and J gave up 7 bases, with 22 bases separating them. CDR3 length equals 16 residues. The V gene's germline CDR1 is SGHVS and CDR2 FQNEAQ. The CDR3 DNA follows: TGTGCCAGCAGCCTTACCCGACTAGGGGATTTCCATACGCAGTATTTT. Translation gives CASSLTRLGDFHTQYF.

The rearrangement joins TRBV12-3 or TRBV12-4 to TRBJ1-6, with 7 nucleotides matching TRBD1. The CDR3 extends over 15 amino acids. Trimming cost V 8 bases and J 7 bases; bases outside gene matches: 11. DNA of the CDR3: TGTGCCAGCCGAAAACCGGGGACAGAAAATTCACCCCTCCACTTT. This encodes CASRKPGTENSPLHF.

The table lists this clonotype with a few counts. The V gene is TRBV4-1, the J gene TRBJ2-4, with D tentatively TRBD1 (6 bases). Deletions cut 2 bases from V and 3 bases from J, with 17 bases between. This CDR3 region has 17 residues. Germline V gene data show CDR1 as MGHRA and CDR2 as YSYEKL. CDR3 sequence: CASSQPAKQGSKNIQYF. The CDR3 nucleotides are TGCGCCAGCAGCCAACCGGCAAAACAGGGTAGCAAAAACATTCAGTACTTC.

This clonotype has just a few counts. The chain links TRBV10-3 to TRBJ2-5, with 8 positions matching TRBD2. The CDR3 runs to 12 residues. V shed 5 bases, J shed 5 bases, and the junction held 1 base outside the gene matches. Germline CDR1 is ENHRY and CDR2 is SYGVKD. This CDR3 reads CAISSSGETQYF. The DNA of the CDR3 is TGTGCCATCAGTTCTAGCGGGGAGACCCAGTACTTC.

Worth noting for this clonotype: This may come from a read error, since a much larger clone is one base off. The chain employs TRBV4-1 and TRBJ1-5; 8 nucleotides agree with TRBD1. The V gene end was trimmed by 4 bases and the J gene end by 3 bases; junction bases not matched to a gene: 2. In germline, CDR1 is MGHRA, CDR2 YSYEKL. This CDR3 has 14 amino acids. The CDR3 loop is CASSPGQDNQPQHF. The DNA of the CDR3 is TGCGCCAGCAGCCCGGGACAGGACAATCAGCCCCAGCATTTT.

The genes are TRBV6-2 or TRBV6-3 and TRBJ2-1; perhaps TRBD2 as D (6 bases). The CDR3 length is 15 residues. Germline CDR1 MNHEY, CDR2 SVGEGT. The germline V and J ends were trimmed by 3 bases and 4 bases, with 13 bases remaining between them. The CDR3 is CASSYSTSYYNEQFF. The DNA for the CDR3 is TGTGCCAGCAGTTATTCTACTAGCTATTACAATGAGCAGTTCTTC.

The chain has TRBV5-1 and TRBJ1-5, with TRBD1 matching 7 bases. CDR3 length equals 14 residues. V lost 4 bases, J lost 3 bases, and 4 bases stayed unmatched. Per germline, CDR1 SGHRS and CDR2 YFSETQ. The CDR3 region is CASSPDRPNQPQHF. The DNA for the CDR3 is TGCGCCAGCAGCCCGGACAGGCCCAATCAGCCCCAGCATTTT.

This clonotype was recorded a few times. The gene calls are TRBV10-3 and TRBJ2-7; TRBD1 matches 9 bases. This CDR3 has 15 amino acids. Germline V CDR1 and CDR2: ENHRY, SYGVKD. Losses at the gene ends were 0 bases for V and 4 bases for J; bases not matched to a gene: 4. CDR3 loop: CAISESGTGIYEQYF. The CDR3, as DNA: TGTGCCATCAGTGAGTCCGGGACAGGGATATACGAGCAGTACTTC.

This clonotype came up once. This rearrangement joins TRBV6-5 to TRBJ1-4; D is possibly TRBD1 (6 bases). The V end was cut by 4 bases, the J end by 7 bases, with 19 bases between. This CDR3 spans 16 amino acids. Germline CDR1 reads MNHEY; CDR2 reads SVGAGI. CDR3 coding DNA: TGTGCCAGCAGTTTTCTTACAGGGTCAATGGGTGAAAAACTGTTTTTT. Its translation: CASSFLTGSMGEKLFF.

This clonotype was counted many times. The rearrangement links TRBV5-1 to TRBJ1-1; no clear D gene. V gave up 0 bases and J gave up 5 bases, with 11 bases separating them. This CDR3 has 14 amino acids. Germline assignment: CDR1 SGHRS and CDR2 YFSETQ. In nucleotides, the CDR3 is TGCGCCAGCAGCTTGGCCGTGGGTGGGACTGAAGCTTTCTTT. This codes for CASSLAVGGTEAFF.

This chain links TRBV10-3 with TRBJ2-5, with 7 bases lining up with TRBD1. The CDR3 has 15 amino acids. Germline values: CDR1 ENHRY, CDR2 SYGVKD. The V gene end was trimmed by 10 bases and the J gene end by 0 bases; junction bases not matched to a gene: 11. CDR3 protein: CATGVGTAYQETQYF. CDR3 sequence (DNA): TGTGCCACCGGAGTTGGGACAGCGTACCAAGAGACCCAGTACTTC.

This chain uses TRBV20-1 with TRBJ1-4; D not resolved. From germline, CDR1 is DFQATT and CDR2 SNEGSKA (reference sequence). V lost 3 bases and J 5 bases, leaving 10 bases between the germline ends. The CDR3 consists of 13 residues. The CDR3 spells CSARGVQNEKLFF. The DNA of the CDR3 is TGCAGTGCTAGGGGAGTACAGAATGAAAAACTGTTTTTT.

Only a few counts were recorded for this clonotype. The chain couples TRBV5-6 to TRBJ1-5; TRBD1 might be the D (5 bases). The CDR3 runs 14 residues. Germline CDR1 reads SGHDT; CDR2 reads YYEEEE. The germline V and J ends were trimmed by 2 bases and 7 bases, with 13 bases remaining between them. CDR3 residues: CASSLLQGRQPQHF. The CDR3 DNA reads TGTGCCAGCAGCTTACTCCAGGGTCGCCAGCCCCAGCATTTT.

The gene calls are TRBV5-1 and TRBJ1-2; D possibly corresponds to TRBD1 (5 bases). V gave up 0 bases and J gave up 9 bases, with 12 bases separating them. CDR1 SGHRS and CDR2 YFSETQ come from the germline V gene. The CDR3 runs to 13 residues. The CDR3 sequence is CASSLAQEFSYTF. The CDR3 region has the DNA TGCGCCAGCAGCTTGGCACAGGAGTTTAGCTACACCTTC.

The chain carries TRBV6-6 and TRBJ1-1; the D is unclear. V dropped 11 bases and J dropped 0 bases, with 10 bases sitting between them. Looked up from germline, CDR1 is MNHNY and CDR2 is SVGAGI (reference sequence). The length of the CDR3 is 12 residues. This CDR3 reads CASRRVNTEAFF. As DNA, the CDR3 is TGTGCCTCCCGGCGTGTGAACACTGAAGCTTTCTTT.